This paragraph reports one T cell receptor (beta chain). One end of the junction is discordant with germline, which a read error may explain. This table comes from immunoSEQ multiplex PCR, and its TCRdb copy is limited to in-frame clones, with some not included. The profile shows 200,000 to 300,000 clones, 75% to 95% of them singletons. The germline gives CDR1 SSHAT, CDR2 FNYEAQ (reference sequence). The CDR3 runs 15 residues. The source of the sample is a study of blood T cell repertoires in COVID-19. Overall study: PBMCs, B-cell-depleted T cells, or T cells were the source of the cDNA or gDNA that made up the material.

The Seattle patients joined while their infection was active and were tracked longitudinally afterward. The sequence was obtained from a person aged 18 to 29 with COVID-19, enrolled during active disease. The sequencing sample was made of peripheral blood. The gene calls are TRBV7-7 and TRBJ2-5, with a possible D match to TRBD2 (6 bases). The CDR3 bases are TGTGCTAGCAGCTTCGACGCCGGGGGCCAAGAGACCCAGTACTTC. Its translation: CASSFDAGGQETQYF.